This is a list of T cell receptor beta chains from one sample in a study of cytomegalovirus exposure and HLA in healthy donors. Here immunoSEQ multiplex PCR was the method, and the copy in TCRdb shows in-frame clones only, minus some. The sample has over 250,000 clones; around 85% are singletons. Sequenced material: PBMCs. The source is a woman younger than 30 in good health and CMV-seronegative. The conserved cysteine and the conserved F or W are not part of the CDR3 here.

11 | TRBJ2-3 | TRBV5-4 | ASSLAGSDTQY
12 | TRBJ1-5 | TRBV7-9 | ASSPGGAGQPQH
13 | TRBJ1-5 | TRBV27 | ASSPQGRRGQPQH
13 | TRBJ1-2 | TRBV6-5 | ASSYSVWAPWGYT
10 | TRBJ1-2 | TRBV2 | ASSDRGSGYT
11 | TRBJ2-4 | TRBV5-4 | ASSLAGGSIQY
12 | TRBJ2-7 | TRBV29-1 | SVVQETSSYEQY
14 | TRBJ2-3 | TRBV6-5 | ASSLRDPRGLHTQY
11 | TRBJ2-7 | TRBV7-9 | ASRSGVSYEQY
14 | TRBJ2-7 | TRBV28 | ASRRGGAGSSYEQY
11 | TRBJ2-1 | TRBV4-2 | ASSPGLANEQF
13 | TRBJ2-7 | TRBV4-2 | ASSQEIIAGGEQY
13 | TRBJ2-5 | TRBV2 | ASSPGTSGTETQY
12 | TRBJ1-2 | TRBV27 | ASKWGTTSYGYT
13 | TRBJ1-2 | TRBV5-8 | ASRSGTGSPSGYT
14 | TRBJ1-2 | TRBV27 | ASSLSITGGVYGYT
9 | TRBJ1-1 | TRBV2 | ASRGTGHAF
11 | TRBJ2-1 | TRBV27 | ASSWVASGEQF
12 | TRBJ2-7 | TRBV7-8 | ASSLASGSYEQY
13 | TRBJ2-7 | TRBV4-2 | ASSPRRSEREEKY
12 | TRBJ2-1 | TRBV18 | ASSLSLADNEQF
14 | TRBJ1-1 | TRBV4-1 | ASSQAGTGKDTEAF
12 | TRBJ2-7 | TRBV28 | ASKYGTGSYEQY
13 | TRBJ2-3 | TRBV28 | ASIAGGAGSDTQY
14 | TRBJ2-5 | TRBV19 | ASSMTGTSISETQY
13 | TRBJ2-2 | TRBV4-2 | ASSQGTGDTGELF
11 | TRBJ2-3 | TRBV27 | ASSPQGTDTQY
15 | TRBJ2-1 | TRBV5-1 | ASSPGGTSGGYNEQF